This T cell receptor beta chain appears in the sequencing data of a study of graft-versus-host responses after intestinal transplantation. Data came from immunoSEQ multiplex PCR; TCRdb stores just in-frame clones and leaves some out. This table has 85,000 to 110,000 clones, roughly 93% appearing once. The CDR3 has 14 residues. Germline V gene data show CDR1 as SEHNR and CDR2 as FQNEAQ (reference sequence). V shed 2 bases and J 10 bases; nucleotides not matched to a gene: 4. About this clone itself: Its antigen is not known.

This sequence originates from a human donor who received an intestinal transplant. The chain employs TRBV7-9 and TRBJ1-6; 8 nucleotides line up with TRBD1. Specimen: unstimulated CD8+ T cells sorted from spleen or lymph node cells, collected before intestinal transplant. The CDR3 DNA reads TGTGCCAGCAGCTTAATTCAGGGGGCCTCACCCCTCCACTTT. Protein sequence: CASSLIQGASPLHF.